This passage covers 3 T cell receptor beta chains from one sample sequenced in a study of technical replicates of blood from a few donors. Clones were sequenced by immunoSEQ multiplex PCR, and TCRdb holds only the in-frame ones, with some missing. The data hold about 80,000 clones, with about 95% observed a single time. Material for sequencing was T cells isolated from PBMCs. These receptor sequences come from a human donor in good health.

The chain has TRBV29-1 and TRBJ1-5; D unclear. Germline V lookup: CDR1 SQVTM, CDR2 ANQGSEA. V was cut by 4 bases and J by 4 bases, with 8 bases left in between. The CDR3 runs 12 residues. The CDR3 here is CSVGNFNQPQHF. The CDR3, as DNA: TGCAGCGTTGGAAACTTTAATCAGCCCCAGCATTTT.

The chain's CDR3 is CASSYVAGGLWDEQFF. The CDR3 DNA reads as TGTGCCAGCAGTTATGTGGCGGGAGGGCTCTGGGATGAGCAGTTCTTC. The rearrangement uses TRBV6-5 and TRBJ2-1; the match to TRBD2 covers 9 bases. The CDR3 is 16 residues long. Germline CDR1 MNHEY, CDR2 SVGAGI. After removal of 3 bases from V and 8 bases from J, the junction contained 11 bases not matched to a gene.

The CDR3 sequence: CASSQPGVEQFF. DNA for the CDR3: TGTGCCAGCAGCCAACCGGGGGTGGAGCAGTTCTTC. V usage is TRBV6-6 and J usage is TRBJ2-1; a possible D gene is TRBD2 (6 bases). V gave up 6 bases and J gave up 10 bases, with 13 bases separating them. CDR3 size: 12 residues. Germline assignment: CDR1 MNHNY and CDR2 SVGAGI (reference sequence).